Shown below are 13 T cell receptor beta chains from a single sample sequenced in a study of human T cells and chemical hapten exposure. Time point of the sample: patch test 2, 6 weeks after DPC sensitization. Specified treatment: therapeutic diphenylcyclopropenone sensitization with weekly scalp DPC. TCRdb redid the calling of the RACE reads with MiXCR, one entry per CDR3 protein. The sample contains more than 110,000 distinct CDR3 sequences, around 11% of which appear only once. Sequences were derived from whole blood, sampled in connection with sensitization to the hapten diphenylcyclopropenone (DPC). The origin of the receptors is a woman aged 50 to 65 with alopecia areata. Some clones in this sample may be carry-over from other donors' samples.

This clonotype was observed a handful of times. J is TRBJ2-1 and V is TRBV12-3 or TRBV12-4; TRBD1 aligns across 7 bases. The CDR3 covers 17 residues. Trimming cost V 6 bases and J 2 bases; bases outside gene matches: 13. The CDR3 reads CASRVSQGKGPYNEQFF. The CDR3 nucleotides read TGTGCCAGCAGGGTATCACAGGGGAAAGGGCCCTACAATGAGCAGTTCTTC.

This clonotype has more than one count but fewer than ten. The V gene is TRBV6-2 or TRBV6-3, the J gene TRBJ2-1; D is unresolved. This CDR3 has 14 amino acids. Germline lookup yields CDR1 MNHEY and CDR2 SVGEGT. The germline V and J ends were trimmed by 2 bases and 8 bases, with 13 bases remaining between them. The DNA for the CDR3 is TGTGCCAGCAGTTACGGCTATTGGGTCGATGAGCAGTTCTTC. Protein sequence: CASSYGYWVDEQFF.

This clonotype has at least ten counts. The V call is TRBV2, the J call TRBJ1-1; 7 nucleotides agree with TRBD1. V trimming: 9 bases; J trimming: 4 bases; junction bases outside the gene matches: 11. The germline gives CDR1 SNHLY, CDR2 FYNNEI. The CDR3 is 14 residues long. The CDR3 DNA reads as TGTGCCAGTCGACAGGGAAGTACGGGCACTGAAGCTTTCTTT. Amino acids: CASRQGSTGTEAFF.

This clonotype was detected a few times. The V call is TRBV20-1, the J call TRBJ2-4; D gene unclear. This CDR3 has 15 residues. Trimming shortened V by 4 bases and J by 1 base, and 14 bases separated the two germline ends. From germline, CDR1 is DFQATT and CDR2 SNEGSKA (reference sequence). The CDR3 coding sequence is TGCAGTGCTACGCCGGCCTTAGGGGCCAAAAACATTCAGTACTTC. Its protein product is CSATPALGAKNIQYF.

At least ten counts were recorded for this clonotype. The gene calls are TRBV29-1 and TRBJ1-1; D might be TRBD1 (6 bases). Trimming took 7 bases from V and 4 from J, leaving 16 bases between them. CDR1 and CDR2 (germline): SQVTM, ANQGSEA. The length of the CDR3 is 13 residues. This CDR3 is CSADTGILTEAFF. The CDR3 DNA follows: TGCAGCGCCGACACAGGGATCCTCACTGAAGCTTTCTTT.

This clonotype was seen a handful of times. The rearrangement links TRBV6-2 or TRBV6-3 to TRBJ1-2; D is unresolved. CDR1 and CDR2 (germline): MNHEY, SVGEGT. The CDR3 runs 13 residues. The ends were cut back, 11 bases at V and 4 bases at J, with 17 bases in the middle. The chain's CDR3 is CASFSATGYGYTF. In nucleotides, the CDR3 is TGTGCCTCGTTTTCTGCAACCGGCTATGGCTACACCTTC.

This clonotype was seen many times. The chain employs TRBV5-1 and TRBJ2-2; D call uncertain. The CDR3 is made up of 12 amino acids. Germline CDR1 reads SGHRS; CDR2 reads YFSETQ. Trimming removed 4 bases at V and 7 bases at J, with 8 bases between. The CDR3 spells CASSLSDGELFF. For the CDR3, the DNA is TGCGCCAGCAGCCTGAGCGACGGGGAGCTGTTTTTT.

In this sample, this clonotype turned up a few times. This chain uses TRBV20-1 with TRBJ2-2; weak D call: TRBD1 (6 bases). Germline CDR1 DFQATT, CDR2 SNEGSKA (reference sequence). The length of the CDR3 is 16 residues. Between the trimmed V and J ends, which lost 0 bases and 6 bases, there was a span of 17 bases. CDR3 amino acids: CSARDLVHRAAGELFF. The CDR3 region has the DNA TGCAGTGCTAGAGATTTAGTTCACAGGGCGGCCGGGGAGCTGTTTTTT.

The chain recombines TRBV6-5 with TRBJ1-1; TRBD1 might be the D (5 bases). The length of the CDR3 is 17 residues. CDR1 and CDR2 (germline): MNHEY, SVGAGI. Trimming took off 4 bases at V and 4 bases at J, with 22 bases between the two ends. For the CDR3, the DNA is TGTGCCAGCAGTTCCGCCCGCTCCGAAGGGGCGCGCACTGAAGCTTTCTTT. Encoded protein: CASSSARSEGARTEAFF.

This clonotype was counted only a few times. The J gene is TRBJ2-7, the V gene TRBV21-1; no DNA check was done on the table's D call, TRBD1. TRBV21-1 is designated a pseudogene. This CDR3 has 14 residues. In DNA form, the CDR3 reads TGTGCCAGCAGCAAAACGGGGGCGAACTACGAGCAGTACTTC. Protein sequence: CASSKTGANYEQYF.

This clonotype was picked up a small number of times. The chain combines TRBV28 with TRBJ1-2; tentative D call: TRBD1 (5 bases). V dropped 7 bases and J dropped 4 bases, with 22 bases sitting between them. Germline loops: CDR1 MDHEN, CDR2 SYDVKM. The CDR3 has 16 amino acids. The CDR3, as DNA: TGTGCCAGCATTCCCGAGGTGGCAGGGCAAGGCTATGGCTACACCTTC. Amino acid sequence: CASIPEVAGQGYGYTF.

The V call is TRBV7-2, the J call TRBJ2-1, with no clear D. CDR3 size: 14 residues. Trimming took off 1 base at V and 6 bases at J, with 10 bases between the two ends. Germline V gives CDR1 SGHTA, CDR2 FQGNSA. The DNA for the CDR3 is TGTGCCAGCAGCTTAGGGCTAGTGGGCAATGAGCAGTTCTTC. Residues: CASSLGLVGNEQFF.

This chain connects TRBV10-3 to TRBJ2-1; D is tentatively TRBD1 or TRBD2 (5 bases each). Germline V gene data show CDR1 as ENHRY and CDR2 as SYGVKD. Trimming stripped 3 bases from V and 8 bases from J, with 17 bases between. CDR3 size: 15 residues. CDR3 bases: TGTGCCATCAGTGAATGGGCAGGGCGAGGGGATGAGCAGTTCTTC. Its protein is CAISEWAGRGDEQFF.